This T cell receptor beta chain was captured in a study of regulatory T cells in long-lasting Graves disease. Study results and caveats: Persistent disease favored TRBV28, TRBJ1-2 and TRBJ2-5.

Per germline, CDR1 LNHDA and CDR2 SQIVND (reference sequence). Trimming left V 0 bases short and J 0 bases short, with 4 bases between. The CDR3 runs 14 residues. Noted time point: newly diagnosed GD, antithyroid drugs for less than 3 months. RNA isolated from PBMCs was used to make the TCR library. To make TCR beta libraries, researchers used iRepertoire HTBI primers and Arm-PCR of CDR3 regions. A single record per CDR3 protein comes from TCRdb applying MiXCR to the multiplex PCR reads. This sample carries a few hundred thousand distinct CDR3 sequences, about an eighth of them seen once, and the ten largest clones take approximately 20%. This clonotype has just a few counts. Its antigen is unidentified. These data were likewise used in another study, on T cells in Graves' hyperthyroidism and ophthalmopathy.

The gene calls are TRBV19 and TRBJ2-3; D uncertain. This receptor was identified in a woman between 18 and 29 years old with Graves disease. The sequences come from peripheral blood mononuclear cells (PBMCs), collected at new diagnosis, from a patient treated with antithyroid drugs. For the CDR3, the DNA is TGTGCCAGTAGTATAGAATCAAGCACAGATACGCAGTATTTT. Its translation is CASSIESSTDTQYF.